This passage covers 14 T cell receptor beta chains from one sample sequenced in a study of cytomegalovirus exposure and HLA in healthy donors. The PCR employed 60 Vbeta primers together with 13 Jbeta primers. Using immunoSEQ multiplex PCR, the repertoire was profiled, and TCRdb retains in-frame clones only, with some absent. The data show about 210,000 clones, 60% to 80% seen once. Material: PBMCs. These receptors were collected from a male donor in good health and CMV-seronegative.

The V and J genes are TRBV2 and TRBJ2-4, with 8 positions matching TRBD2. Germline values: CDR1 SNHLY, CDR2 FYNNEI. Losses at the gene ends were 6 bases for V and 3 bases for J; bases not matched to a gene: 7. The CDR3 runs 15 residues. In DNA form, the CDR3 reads TGTGCCAGCAGACCGGGACTAGTTGACAAAAACATTCAGTACTTC. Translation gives CASRPGLVDKNIQYF.

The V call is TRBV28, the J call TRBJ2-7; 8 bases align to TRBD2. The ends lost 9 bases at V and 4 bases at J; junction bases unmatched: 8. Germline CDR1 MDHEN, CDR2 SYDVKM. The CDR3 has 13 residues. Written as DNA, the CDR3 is TGTGCCAGTCAGGAAGGACTAGCTTACGAGCAGTACTTC. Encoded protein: CASQEGLAYEQYF.

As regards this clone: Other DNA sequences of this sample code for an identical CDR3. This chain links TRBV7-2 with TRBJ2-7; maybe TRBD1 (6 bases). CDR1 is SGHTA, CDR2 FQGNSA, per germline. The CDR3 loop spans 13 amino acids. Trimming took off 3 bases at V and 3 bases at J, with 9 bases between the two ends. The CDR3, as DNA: TGTGCCAGCAGCTTTACAGGGAGCTACGAGCAGTACTTC. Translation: CASSFTGSYEQYF. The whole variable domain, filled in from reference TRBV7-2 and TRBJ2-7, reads GAGVSQSPSNKVTEKGKDVELRCDPISGHTALYWYRQSLGQGLEFLIYFQGNSAPDKSGLPSDRFSAERTGGSVSTLTIQRTQQEDSAVYLCASSFTGSYEQYFGPGTRLTVT.

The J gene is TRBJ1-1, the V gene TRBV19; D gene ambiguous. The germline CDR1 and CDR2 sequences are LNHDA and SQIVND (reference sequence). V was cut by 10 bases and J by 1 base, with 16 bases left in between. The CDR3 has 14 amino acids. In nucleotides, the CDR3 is TGTGCCACTATCTCGGGGTTCCGGAACACTGAAGCTTTCTTT. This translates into CATISGFRNTEAFF.

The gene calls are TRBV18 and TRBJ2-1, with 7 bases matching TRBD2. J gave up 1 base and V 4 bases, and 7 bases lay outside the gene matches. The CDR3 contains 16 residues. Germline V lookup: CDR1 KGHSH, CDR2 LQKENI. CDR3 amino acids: CASSRGLDRSYNEQFF. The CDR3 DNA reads TGTGCCAGCTCACGCGGACTAGATCGTTCCTACAATGAGCAGTTCTTC.

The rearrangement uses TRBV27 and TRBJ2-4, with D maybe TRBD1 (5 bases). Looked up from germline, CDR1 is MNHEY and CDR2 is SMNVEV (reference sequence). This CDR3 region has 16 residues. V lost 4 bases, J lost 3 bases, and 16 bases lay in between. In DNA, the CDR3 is TGTGCCAGCAGTTCGGGTTCAGGGTTCGACAAAAACATTCAGTACTTC. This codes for CASSSGSGFDKNIQYF.

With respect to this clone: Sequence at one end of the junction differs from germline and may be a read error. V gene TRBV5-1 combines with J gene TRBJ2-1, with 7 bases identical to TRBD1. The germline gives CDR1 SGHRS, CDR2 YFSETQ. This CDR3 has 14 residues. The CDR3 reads CASTLAGGYNEQFF. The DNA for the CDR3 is TGCGCCAGCACCTTGGCAGGGGGCTACAATGAGCAGTTCTTC.

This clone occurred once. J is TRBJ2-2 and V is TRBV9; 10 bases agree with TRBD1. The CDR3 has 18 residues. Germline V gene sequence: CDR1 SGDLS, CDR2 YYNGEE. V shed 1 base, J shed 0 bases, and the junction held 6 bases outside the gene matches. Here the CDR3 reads CASSVTGQGIANTGELFF. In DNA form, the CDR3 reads TGTGCCAGCAGCGTAACGGGACAGGGGATAGCGAACACCGGGGAGCTGTTTTTT.

The CDR3 DNA follows: TGCAGCGTTTTCGGACAGGCCCGCTCACAAGAGACCCAGTACTTC. This gives the protein CSVFGQARSQETQYF. The chain employs TRBV29-1 and TRBJ2-5, with TRBD1 matching over 7 bases. The CDR3 totals 15 residues. The V gene end was trimmed by 5 bases and the J gene end by 2 bases; junction bases not matched to a gene: 11. From germline, CDR1 is SQVTM and CDR2 ANQGSEA.

CDR3 in amino acids: CASSYLLAGSEDEQFF. CDR3 nucleotides: TGTGCCAGCAGTTACCTCTTAGCGGGGTCGGAGGATGAGCAGTTCTTC. The V gene is TRBV6-5, the J gene TRBJ2-1; 8 bases align to TRBD2. J was trimmed by 8 bases and V by 2 bases; bases with no gene match: 11. Germline-derived CDR1 and CDR2 are MNHEY and SVGAGI. CDR3 length equals 16 residues.

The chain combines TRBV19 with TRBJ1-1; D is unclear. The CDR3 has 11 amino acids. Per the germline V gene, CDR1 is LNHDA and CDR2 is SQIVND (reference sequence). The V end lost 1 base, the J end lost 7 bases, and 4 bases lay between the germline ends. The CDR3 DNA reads TGTGCCAGTAGTATAGGCGGTGAAGCTTTCTTT. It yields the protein CASSIGGEAFF.

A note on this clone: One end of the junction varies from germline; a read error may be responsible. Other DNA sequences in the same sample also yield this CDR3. The CDR3 loop is CASSYAQTGGYEQYF. CDR3 sequence (DNA): TGTGCCAGCAGTTACGCCCAGACAGGGGGGTACGAACAGTACTTC. V is TRBV6-5 and J is TRBJ2-7; 9 nucleotides align to TRBD1. CDR1 and CDR2 from the germline V gene are MNHEY and SVGAGI. CDR3 length: 15 residues.

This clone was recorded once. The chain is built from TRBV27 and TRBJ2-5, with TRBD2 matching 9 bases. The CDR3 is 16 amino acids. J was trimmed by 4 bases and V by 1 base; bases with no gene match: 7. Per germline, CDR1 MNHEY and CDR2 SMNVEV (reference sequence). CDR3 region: CASSLWAGGIRETQYF. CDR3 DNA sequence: TGTGCCAGCAGTTTATGGGCGGGGGGGATAAGAGAGACCCAGTACTTC.

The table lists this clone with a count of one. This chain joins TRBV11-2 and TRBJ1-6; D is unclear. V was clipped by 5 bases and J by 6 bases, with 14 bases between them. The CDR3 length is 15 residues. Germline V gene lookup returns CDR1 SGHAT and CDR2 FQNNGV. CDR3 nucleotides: TGTGCCAGCAGCCCCCGGAGAGGGCTTAATTCACCCCTCCACTTT. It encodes CASSPRRGLNSPLHF.